Detailed here is one TCR beta chain. Researchers took RNA transcripts and amplified the TCR beta CDR3 regions from them. An initial round of RT-PCR targeting the TCR CDR3 relied on the HTBI primer set. MiXCR, applied by TCRdb to the multiplex PCR reads, yields one record per CDR3 protein. The sample carries some 490,000 distinct CDR3 sequences, 15% to 20% recorded once. This specimen belongs to a study of T cells in Graves' hyperthyroidism and ophthalmopathy. The CDR3 covers 16 residues. V was cut by 1 base and J by 5 bases, with 16 bases left in between. CDR1 and CDR2 (germline): MDHEN, SYDVKM. The origin of this receptor is a woman between 25 and 40 years old with Graves' ophthalmopathy. V usage is TRBV28 and J usage is TRBJ2-3; D not resolved. The sample was blood. CDR3 DNA: TGTGCCAGCAGTTTATCCCCGGCGGTACTACTAGATACGCAGTATTTT. Translating gives CASSLSPAVLLDTQYF.